This TCR beta chain was recovered during a study of blood T cell repertoires in COVID-19. Study at large: PBMCs, B-cell-depleted T cells, or T cells provided the cDNA or gDNA that made up the material.

Trimming removed 1 base from V and 6 bases from J; junction bases left unmatched: 13. This CDR3 has 17 amino acids. Germline CDR1 is LGHNA and CDR2 is YSLEER. In the authors' workflow: Estimates of nucleated cell counts were drawn from the amplification of reference gene primers. Data came from immunoSEQ multiplex PCR; TCRdb stores just in-frame clones and leaves some out. The V and J calls and the clone size are those of that table, but D and trimming were determined from the DNA. The repertoire holds some 250,000 clones, with less than 90% as singletons. This chain joins TRBV4-3 and TRBJ1-2, with 8 bases lining up with TRBD1. Sequenced input: peripheral blood. The sequence derives from a man aged 60-69 years with acute or convalescent COVID-19. CDR3 sequence reads: CASSQVGPAGGIDGYTF. As DNA, the CDR3 is TGCGCCAGCAGCCAAGTTGGTCCGGCAGGGGGCATTGATGGCTACACCTTC.